This T cell receptor (beta chain) was found in a study of blood T cell repertoires in COVID-19. Overall study context: The United States, Italy and Spain supplied acute and convalescent COVID-19 samples. T cells, B-cell-depleted T cells, or PBMCs provided the cDNA or gDNA that served as material.

In the study's own analysis: It was from reference gene primer amplification that nucleated cell counts were estimated. The protocol was immunoSEQ multiplex PCR, while the TCRdb copy is restricted to in-frame clones and leaves out a portion. V and J calls and clone size are given by that table; D and trimming were obtained from the DNA. Here the sample spans approximately 70,000 clones, around 86% being singletons. Trimming at V came to 2 bases and at J to 0 bases, leaving 8 bases not matched to a gene. This CDR3 contains 18 residues. Germline lookup yields CDR1 SGHVS and CDR2 FQNEAQ. The receptor comes from a man between 65 and 80 years old with active COVID-19. The chain couples TRBV7-8 to TRBJ2-3, with 10 positions matching TRBD2. The sample was peripheral blood. CDR3 loop: CASSLTFGLAVSTDTQYF. CDR3 sequence (DNA): TGTGCCAGCAGCTTAACCTTTGGACTAGCGGTTAGCACAGATACGCAGTATTTT.